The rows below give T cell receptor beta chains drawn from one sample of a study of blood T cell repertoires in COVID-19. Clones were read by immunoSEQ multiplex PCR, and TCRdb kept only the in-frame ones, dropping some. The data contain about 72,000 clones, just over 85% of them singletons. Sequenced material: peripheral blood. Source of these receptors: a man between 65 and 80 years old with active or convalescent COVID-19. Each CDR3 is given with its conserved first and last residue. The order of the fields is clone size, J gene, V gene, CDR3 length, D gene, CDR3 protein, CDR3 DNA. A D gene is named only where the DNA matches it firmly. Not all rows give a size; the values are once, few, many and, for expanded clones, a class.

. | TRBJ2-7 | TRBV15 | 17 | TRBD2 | CATSRSRASGTLDEQYF | TGTGCCACCAGCAGAAGCCGGGCTAGCGGTACCCTTGACGAGCAGTACTTC
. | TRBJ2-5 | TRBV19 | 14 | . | CASSIVRDTRRIYF | TGTGCCAGTAGTATAGTAAGGGACACTCGACGTATTTACTTC
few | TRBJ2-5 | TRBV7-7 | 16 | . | CASSSGDLGRGETQYF | TGTGCTAGCAGTTCAGGGGATCTGGGTCGAGGAGAGACCCAGTACTTC
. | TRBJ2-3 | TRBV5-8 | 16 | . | CASSLREALRTDTQYF | TGTGCCAGCAGCCTGAGGGAGGCCTTACGTACAGATACGCAGTATTTT
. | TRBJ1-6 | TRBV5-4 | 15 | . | CASSLWGVYNSPLHF | TGTGCCAGCAGCTTGTGGGGGGTCTATAATTCACCCCTCCACTTT
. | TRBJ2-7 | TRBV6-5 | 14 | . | CASGRLLAQGEQYF | TGTGCCAGCGGACGCTTACTGGCGCAGGGCGAGCAGTACTTC
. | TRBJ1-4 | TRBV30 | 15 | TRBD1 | CAWSPRTGFPEKLFF | TGTGCCTGGAGTCCTCGGACAGGGTTTCCTGAAAAACTGTTTTTT
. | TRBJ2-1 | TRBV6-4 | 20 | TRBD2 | CASTPGLAIGVTVSYNEQFF | TGTGCCAGCACCCCGGGACTAGCCATCGGTGTTACGGTCTCCTACAATGAGCAGTTCTTC
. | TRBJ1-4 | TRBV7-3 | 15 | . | CASSLTAGLNEKLFF | TGTGCCAGCAGCTTAACGGCAGGTCTTAATGAAAAACTGTTTTTT
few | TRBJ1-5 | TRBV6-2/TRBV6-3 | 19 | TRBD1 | CASSTTGTGGLYSNQPQHF | TGTGCCAGCAGCACTACCGGGACAGGGGGTTTGTATAGCAATCAGCCCCAGCATTTT
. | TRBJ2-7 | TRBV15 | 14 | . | CATSRGDTVSEQYF | TGTGCCACCAGCAGAGGGGACACAGTATCCGAGCAGTACTTC
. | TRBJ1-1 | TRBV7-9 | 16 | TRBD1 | CASSRPGQGSNTEAFF | TGTGCCAGCAGCCGGCCGGGACAGGGATCGAACACTGAAGCTTTCTTT
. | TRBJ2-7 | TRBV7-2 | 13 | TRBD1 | CASSSLRGGTWYF | TGTGCCAGCAGCTCTTTACGAGGGGGCACTTGGTACTTC
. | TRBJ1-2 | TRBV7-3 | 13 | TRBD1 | CASSQQGGYGYTF | TGTGCCAGCAGCCAACAGGGGGGCTATGGCTACACCTTC
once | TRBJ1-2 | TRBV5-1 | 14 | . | CASSPGGGVYGYTF | TGCGCCAGCAGCCCTGGGGGAGGCGTATATGGCTACACCTTC
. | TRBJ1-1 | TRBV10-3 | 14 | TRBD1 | CAISDAGGNTEAFF | TGTGCCATCAGTGACGCAGGGGGGAACACTGAAGCTTTCTTT
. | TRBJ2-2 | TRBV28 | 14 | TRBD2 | CASLLSGRSGELFF | TGTGCCAGCTTGCTGAGCGGGAGATCCGGGGAGCTGTTTTTT
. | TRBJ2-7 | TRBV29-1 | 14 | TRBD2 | CSAGTSGSGYEQYF | TGCAGCGCCGGGACTAGCGGGAGTGGGTACGAGCAGTACTTC
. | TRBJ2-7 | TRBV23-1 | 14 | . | CASSQSTDGYEQYF | TGCGCCAGCAGTCAATCGACAGACGGGTACGAGCAGTACTTC
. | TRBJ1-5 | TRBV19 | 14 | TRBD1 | CASSRGQGGQPQHF | TGTGCCAGTAGCCGTGGACAGGGCGGTCAGCCCCAGCATTTT
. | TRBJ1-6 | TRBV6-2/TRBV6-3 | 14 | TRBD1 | CASSGQARHSPLHF | TGTGCCAGCAGTGGACAGGCACGACATTCACCCCTCCACTTT
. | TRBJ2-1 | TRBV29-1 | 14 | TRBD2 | CSVERLAAYNEQFF | TGCAGCGTTGAACGTCTAGCGGCTTACAATGAGCAGTTCTTC
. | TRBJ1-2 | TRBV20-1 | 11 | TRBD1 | CSAGGQGGYTF | TGCAGTGCTGGCGGACAGGGCGGCTACACCTTC
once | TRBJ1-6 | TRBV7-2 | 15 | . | CASSLEAFYNSPLHF | TGTGCCAGCAGCTTGGAAGCGTTCTATAATTCACCCCTCCACTTT
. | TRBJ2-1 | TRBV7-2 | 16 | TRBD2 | CASRPPRLAGLDEQFF | TGTGCCAGCAGGCCACCCCGACTAGCGGGATTGGATGAGCAGTTCTTC
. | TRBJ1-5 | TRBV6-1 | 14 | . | CASSDEGGYQPQHF | TGTGCCAGCAGTGATGAGGGAGGGTATCAGCCCCAGCATTTT
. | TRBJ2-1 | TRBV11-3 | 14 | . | CASSLGGRYNEQFF | TGTGCCAGCAGCTTAGGTGGGAGATACAATGAGCAGTTCTTC
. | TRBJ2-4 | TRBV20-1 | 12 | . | CSASNDRTCRYF | TGCAGTGCTAGTAACGACCGGACATGTCGGTACTTC
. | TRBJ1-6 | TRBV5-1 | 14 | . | CASSWGTSAPALHF | TGCGCCAGCAGCTGGGGGACATCGGCTCCGGCCCTCCACTTT
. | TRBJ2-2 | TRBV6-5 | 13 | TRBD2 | CASLAGGFGELFF | TGTGCCAGCCTGGCGGGAGGGTTCGGGGAGCTGTTTTTT
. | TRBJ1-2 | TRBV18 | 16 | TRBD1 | CASSTAAPGTGTGYTF | TGTGCCAGCTCGACTGCCGCCCCTGGGACAGGGACCGGCTACACCTTC
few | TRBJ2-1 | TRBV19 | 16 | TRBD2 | CASSIGGGGVINEQFF | TGTGCCAGTAGTATAGGCGGCGGGGGGGTCATCAATGAGCAGTTCTTC
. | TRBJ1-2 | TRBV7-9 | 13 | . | CASSRTENYGYTF | TGTGCCAGCAGCCGTACAGAAAACTATGGCTACACCTTC
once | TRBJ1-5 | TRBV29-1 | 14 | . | CSVGVENSNQPQHF | TGCAGCGTTGGAGTGGAGAATAGCAATCAGCCCCAGCATTTT
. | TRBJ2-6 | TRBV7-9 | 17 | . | CASSGSGALSWANVLTF | TGTGCCAGCAGCGGGTCAGGGGCTCTTTCTTGGGCCAACGTCCTGACTTTC
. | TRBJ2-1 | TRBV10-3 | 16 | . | CAISEFGRALYNEQFF | TGTGCCATCAGTGAGTTCGGCAGGGCCCTCTACAATGAGCAGTTCTTC
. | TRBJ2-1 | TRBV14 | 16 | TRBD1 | CASSPRTGGFYNEQFF | TGTGCCAGCAGCCCCCGGACAGGGGGATTTTACAATGAGCAGTTCTTC
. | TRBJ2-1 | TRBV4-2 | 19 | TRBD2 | CASSSQTPGLADSYNEQFF | TGTGCCAGCAGCTCTCAAACACCGGGACTAGCGGACTCCTACAATGAGCAGTTCTTC
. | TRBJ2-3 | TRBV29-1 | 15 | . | CSVDSRTENTDTQYF | TGCAGCGTGGATTCTCGGACAGAAAACACAGATACGCAGTATTTT
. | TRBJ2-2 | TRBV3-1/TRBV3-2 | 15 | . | CASSLNGGGTGELFF | TGTGCCAGCAGCCTTAATGGGGGCGGAACCGGGGAGCTGTTTTTT
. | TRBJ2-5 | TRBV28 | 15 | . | CASSPAGARRETQYF | TGTGCCAGCAGTCCCGCCGGAGCCCGAAGGGAGACCCAGTACTTC
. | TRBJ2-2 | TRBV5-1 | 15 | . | CASSLELGATGELFF | TGCGCCAGCAGCTTGGAGCTAGGGGCCACCGGGGAGCTGTTTTTT
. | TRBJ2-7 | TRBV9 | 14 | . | CASSVGGGPYEQYF | TGTGCCAGCAGCGTTGGGGGGGGCCCCTACGAGCAGTACTTC
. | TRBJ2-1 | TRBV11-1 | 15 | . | CASSLAGWEKNEQFF | TGTGCCAGCAGCTTAGCGGGTTGGGAGAAGAATGAGCAGTTCTTC
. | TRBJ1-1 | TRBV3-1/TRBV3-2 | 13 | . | CASSQVRGYEAFF | TGTGCCAGCAGCCAAGTACGAGGGTATGAAGCTTTCTTT
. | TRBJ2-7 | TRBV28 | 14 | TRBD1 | CASSSGQGLGEQYF | TGTGCCAGCAGTTCGGGACAGGGCCTGGGGGAGCAGTACTTC